This T cell receptor (beta chain) was sequenced during a study of cytomegalovirus exposure and HLA in healthy donors. Study-wide background: Out of 398 genotyped donors, about 81% belonged to the Caucasian-associated ancestry cluster. Study conclusions and caveats: Later, TCR association rates were found to vary by HLA locus, highest for DRB1 and lowest for HLA-C. V- and J-gene trimming of TCR beta was linked (in a later analysis) to a missense DCLRE1C variant. Later analysis revealed greater clonal expansion in HLA-associated TCR beta chains than in equally common others.

Notes on this clone: Its antigen is undetermined.

With 60 Vbeta and 13 Jbeta primers, the PCR was carried out. Sequencing used immunoSEQ multiplex PCR; TCRdb keeps in-frame clones, though not all of them. The table records about 130,000 clones, around 83% of them present only once. Sample: PBMCs. The TCR was taken from a woman in her 30s in good health and CMV-seropositive.

The CDR3 loop reads CSVRQGGDTEAFF. Written as DNA, the CDR3 is TGCAGCGTTCGACAGGGTGGTGACACTGAAGCTTTCTTT. This chain uses TRBV29-1 with TRBJ1-1; TRBD1 matches 7 bases. The CDR3 is 13 residues long. The germline V gene encodes CDR1 SQVTM and CDR2 ANQGSEA. V dropped 5 bases and J dropped 3; count of bases not matched to a gene: 6.